Listed here are 19 T cell receptor beta chains from one sample, sequenced in a study of T cells in Graves' hyperthyroidism and ophthalmopathy (dated by TCRdb to between 2019 and 2020). The library was prepared using multiplex PCR. The reads were generated on an Illumina HiSeq 2000. The TCR beta CDR3 regions were amplified from the RNA transcripts. For the first round of RT-PCR on the TCR CDR3, the HTBI primer set was used together with the Qiagen OneStep RT-PCR kit. Starting from the raw public reads, TCRdb applied fastp trimming at Q25, assembled clones with MiXCR and retained in-frame beta chains. One record per CDR3 amino acid sequence lists the most common genes and DNA. The sample table shows 300,000 to 400,000 distinct CDR3 sequences, and around 13% are seen once. Clones ranked in the top ten supply over 8.5% of the sample. Material: blood. Every receptor here comes from a woman aged 18-30 years with Graves' hyperthyroidism.

This clonotype came up many times. The rearrangement links TRBV7-9 to TRBJ1-2; D not resolved. CDR1 SEHNR and CDR2 FQNEAQ come from the germline V gene (reference sequence). V lost 6 bases and J 1 base, leaving 12 bases between the germline ends. This CDR3 has 14 residues. CDR3 sequence reads: CASSLSRVNYGYTF. CDR3 DNA sequence: TGTGCCAGCAGTCTTTCGAGAGTTAACTATGGCTACACCTTC.

This clonotype has at least ten counts. This sequence joins TRBV10-3 and TRBJ2-3; no firm D call. V was trimmed by 1 base and J by 2 bases, leaving 16 bases between them. This CDR3 comprises 17 residues. Germline assignment: CDR1 ENHRY and CDR2 SYGVKD. CDR3 loop: CAISEYQDPSYTDTQYF. DNA for the CDR3: TGTGCCATCAGTGAGTACCAGGACCCGTCCTACACAGATACGCAGTATTTT.

This clonotype showed up just a few times. The chain recombines TRBV5-4 with TRBJ1-1, with D perhaps TRBD1 (5 bases). The V gene's germline CDR1 is SGHNT and CDR2 YYREEE (reference sequence). Trimming took off 5 bases at V and 0 bases at J, with 20 bases between the two ends. This CDR3 comprises 17 residues. CDR3 loop: CASSLGFGGGLNTEAFF. DNA of the CDR3: TGTGCCAGCAGTTTAGGATTTGGGGGAGGGTTGAACACTGAAGCTTTCTTT.

Many counts were recorded for this clonotype. For the CDR3, the DNA is TGTGCCAGCAGCCAAGGGGTCGGAAACACCATATATTTT. It yields the protein CASSQGVGNTIYF. This sequence joins TRBV3-1 and TRBJ1-3; no definite D call. V lost 1 base and J lost 4, with 5 bases in between. CDR3 length: 13 amino acids. Germline V lookup: CDR1 LGHDT, CDR2 YNNKEL (reference sequence).

This clonotype has a count of ten or more. The chain carries TRBV5-5 and TRBJ2-1; 8 bases are shared with TRBD2. Germline values: CDR1 SGHKS, CDR2 YYEKEE (reference sequence). The length of the CDR3 is 15 residues. The V and J ends lost 4 bases and 6 bases, in that order; junction bases with no gene match: 9. DNA of the CDR3: TGTGCCAGCAGCCTCACTAGCGGCCCTACCAATGAGCAGTTCTTC. Its protein is CASSLTSGPTNEQFF.

This clonotype was seen a few times. Given a much more abundant clone one base away, this may be a read error. The J gene is TRBJ2-5, the V gene TRBV7-2; TRBD1 agrees at 7 bases. Germline-derived CDR1 and CDR2 are SGHTA and FQGNSA. The CDR3 extends over 16 amino acids. Trimming took 4 bases from V and 1 from J; bases not matched to a gene: 9. In nucleotides, the CDR3 is TGTGCCAGCAGCTACCCTCTGGGGGACAGCCAAGAGACCCAGTACTTC. Translation: CASSYPLGDSQETQYF.

This clonotype was observed at least ten times. This chain joins TRBV20-1 and TRBJ2-1, with D perhaps TRBD2 (5 bases). Germline V CDR1 and CDR2: DFQATT, SNEGSKA (reference sequence). With 6 bases removed from V and 8 bases from J, the gap between germline ends came to 17 bases. CDR3 length: 13 amino acids. CDR3 nucleotides: TGCAGTGCCTGGGAAGCGGTCCTTTATGAGCAGTTCTTC. Residues: CSAWEAVLYEQFF.

This clonotype has ten or more counts. CDR3 in amino acids: CSVARAWADGYTF. CDR3 nucleotide sequence: TGCAGCGTTGCAAGGGCCTGGGCAGATGGCTACACCTTC. This chain uses TRBV29-1 with TRBJ1-2; D is ambiguous. CDR3 length: 13 amino acids. Trimming stripped 4 bases from V and 6 bases from J, with 15 bases between. Per germline, CDR1 SQVTM and CDR2 ANQGSEA.

This clonotype was detected ten times or more. The J gene is TRBJ1-5, the V gene TRBV20-1; 8 bases fit TRBD1. The CDR3 extends over 15 amino acids. Germline V gives CDR1 DFQATT, CDR2 SNEGSKA (reference sequence). V was clipped by 4 bases and J by 0 bases; unmatched bases: 5. In DNA, the CDR3 is TGCAGTGCTACAGGGGGCCTATATAGCAATCAGCCCCAGCATTTT. This gives the protein CSATGGLYSNQPQHF.

This clonotype came up many times. The chain combines TRBV30 with TRBJ2-7; 7 bases map to TRBD2. In germline, CDR1 is GTSNPN, CDR2 SVGIG (reference sequence). There are 12 residues in the CDR3. The J segment lost 7 bases and the V segment lost 0 bases, leaving 3 bases of the junction unmatched. The CDR3 DNA reads as TGTGCCTGGAGTGTACGGGGAGGGGAGCAGTACTTC. Its translation: CAWSVRGGEQYF.

This clonotype was recorded at least ten times. The CDR3 loop is CASSPGGSSADTQYF. The CDR3 DNA reads as TGTGCCAGCAGCCCCGGCGGGAGCAGCGCAGATACGCAGTATTTT. The rearrangement links TRBV28 to TRBJ2-3; TRBD2 agrees at 7 bases. After removal of 6 bases from V and 4 bases from J, the junction contained 10 bases not matched to a gene. Looked up from germline, CDR1 is MDHEN and CDR2 is SYDVKM. The CDR3 has 15 amino acids. Full variable domain (outside the CDR3, taken from reference TRBV28 and TRBJ2-3): DVKVTQSSRYLVKRTGEKVFLECVQDMDHENMFWYRQDPGLGLRLIYFSYDVKMKEKGDIPEGYSVSREKKERFSLILESASTNQTSMYLCASSPGGSSADTQYFGPGTRLTVL.

The rearrangement uses TRBV19 and TRBJ1-1; perhaps TRBD1 as D (6 bases). This CDR3 contains 16 residues. V was trimmed by 3 bases and J by 2 bases, leaving 16 bases between them. Germline loops: CDR1 LNHDA, CDR2 SQIVND (reference sequence). The CDR3 protein is CASSIVGAPANTEAFF. In nucleotides, the CDR3 is TGTGCCAGTAGTATCGTGGGGGCACCGGCCAACACTGAAGCTTTCTTT.

At least ten counts were recorded for this clonotype. The chain recombines TRBV11-2 with TRBJ2-3; 7 bases are a match to TRBD2. V dropped 6 bases and J dropped 4; count of bases not matched to a gene: 7. Germline V lookup: CDR1 SGHAT, CDR2 FQNNGV. The CDR3 is 14 amino acids. The CDR3 region has the DNA TGTGCCAGCAGGGTAGCCGGGAGGCCAGATACGCAGTATTTT. Translation: CASRVAGRPDTQYF.

This clonotype was found many times. This chain uses TRBV29-1 with TRBJ2-7; D might be TRBD1 or TRBD2, each matching 5 bases. From germline, CDR1 is SQVTM and CDR2 ANQGSEA. V lost 4 bases, J lost 8 bases, and 15 bases lay in between. The CDR3 is made up of 12 amino acids. CDR3 sequence reads: CSVVGDLRQQYF. CDR3 DNA: TGCAGCGTTGTTGGGGACCTACGTCAGCAGTACTTC.

There are many counts of this clonotype. This chain uses TRBV10-3 with TRBJ1-5, with D perhaps TRBD1 (6 bases). Trimming pared 1 base from V and 9 bases from J, leaving 19 bases between. This CDR3 spans 16 amino acids. The germline gives CDR1 ENHRY, CDR2 SYGVKD. Written as DNA, the CDR3 is TGTGCCATCAGTGAGTGGGGGGGCTTGTCCCAGGGGCCCCAGCATTTT. Amino acid sequence: CAISEWGGLSQGPQHF.

In this sample, this clonotype turned up many times. This chain connects TRBV6-2 or TRBV6-3 to TRBJ2-5, with a tentative D call TRBD2 (5 bases). Per the germline V gene, CDR1 is MNHEY and CDR2 is SVGEGT. V was pared by 5 bases and J by 5 bases, with 12 bases between. There are 13 residues in the CDR3. The CDR3 coding sequence is TGTGCCAGCAGTAGGAGGTTAGGGGAGACCCAGTACTTC. Protein sequence: CASSRRLGETQYF.

This clonotype was seen at least ten times. The V and J genes are TRBV6-1 and TRBJ2-3; D ambiguous. CDR1 is MNHNS and CDR2 is SASEGT in the germline V gene. The CDR3 is made up of 12 amino acids. Trimming shortened V by 6 bases and J by 0 bases, and 4 bases separated the two germline ends. CDR3 nucleotides: TGTGCCAGCAGGATCAGCACAGATACGCAGTATTTT. It yields the protein CASRISTDTQYF.

Worth noting for this clonotype: Because the CDR3 is missing its conserved closing phenylalanine or tryptophan, this is likely a read error. The chain recombines TRBV10-2 with TRBJ1-3; D is undetermined. Germline V gene sequence: CDR1 WSHSY, CDR2 SAAADI. V lost 0 bases and J lost 3, with 3 bases in between. This CDR3 has 13 amino acids. The CDR3 DNA sequence: TGCGCCAGCAGTGAGTCCAGTGGAAACACCATATATCTT. Translated: CASSESSGNTIYL.

This clonotype was seen ten or more times. The rearrangement links TRBV6-1 to TRBJ2-2; 9 bases are shared with TRBD2. CDR1 is MNHNS and CDR2 is SASEGT in the germline V gene. This CDR3 contains 15 residues. The V gene end was trimmed by 10 bases and the J gene end by 4 bases; junction bases not matched to a gene: 10. The CDR3: CATAGGFGGTGELFF. In DNA form, the CDR3 reads TGTGCCACCGCGGGGGGGTTTGGTGGCACCGGGGAGCTGTTTTTT.